This TCR beta chain came from a study of beta chain features in type 1 diabetes (dated by TCRdb to the late 2010s). A note on the overall study: Mean age, gender distribution, total cell number and subset yield did not differ between patients and healthy donors. Across all samples, 107,917,701 sorted cells were examined, and cell number per subset correlated strongly with RNA yield. The study compared the TCRB repertoires of sorted circulating CD4+ T cell subsets in recently diagnosed type 1 diabetes patients with those in matched healthy donors. Naive and central memory subsets were obtained from all 30 or so donors, but regulatory and stem cell-like memory subsets were isolated from only 8 patients and about eight healthy donors. Beyond this particular receptor, the publication reports: Because cDNA was sequenced instead of genomic DNA, highly expressing activated cells could be over-represented, though the groups showed no difference in activation or CD3 levels. The naive, central memory and regulatory TCRB repertoires appeared to resemble one another more closely among patients than among healthy donors. PCR might favor shorter templates, but patient and control samples were amplified and corrected together, so any skew would affect both groups equally. Fewer insertions and more nucleotide deletions at VDJ recombination sites were observed in patients with type 1 diabetes, implying thymic rearrangement abnormalities. In all four CD4+ subsets, TCRB CDR3 length was moderately but significantly shorter in type 1 diabetes patients. Because small numbers of individuals were included in the HLA sub-analyses, any influence of HLA type on TCRB rearrangement was left unresolved.

The entire isolated RNA was reverse transcribed using the High Capacity cDNA Reverse Transcription Kit, and thus expressed TCRB transcripts were sequenced. Naive, central memory and regulatory T cell samples underwent deep immunoSEQ sequencing, averaging around 4 million total reads per sample. After sorted cells were lysed in RLT buffer, RNA was extracted with DNase-treated RNeasy Micro or Mini kits, with the choice depending on cell number. To prevent cross-contamination, every cell subset was processed on its own, while patient and healthy donor samples were processed together. TCRB sequences were amplified from cDNA with the immunoSEQ multiplex PCR, producing 87-bp fragments spanning the CDR3 region. Sequencing of the amplicons was done on the Illumina HiSeq platform. In the paper's pipeline: PCR bias was corrected computationally using synthetic template baselines, and reads within Hamming distance 2 were collapsed, with unmergeable singletons discarded. Reads were aligned to IMGT to assign V, D and J genes, CDR3 length, and insertions or deletions at six rearrangement sites. Within each subset, clonotype counts were normalized to sorted cell number, after which true diversity and Gini coefficients were computed with the tcR R package. The overlap coefficient, calculated on TCRB nucleotide sequences, was used to measure repertoire sharing. Imported from immuneACCESS, the table was reduced by TCRdb to in-frame sequences with V and J called. These copies leave out some clones; in studies compared against another copy, an unresolved V gene accounts for under half, and the cause of the remainder is not known. V, J and clone size derive from that table, while D and trimming were established from the DNA sequence. Counted in this sample were 93,000 or so clones; around 30% of them appeared once. The ten largest clonotypes hold 0.5% to 0.55% of the sample.

Germline trimming amounts to 2 bases on V and 4 bases on J, with 13 as the count of junction bases outside the gene matches. The CDR3 sequence holds 20 residues, the cysteine and phenylalanine included. Left in the record is the CDR3 DNA by itself, 60 bases read in frame from the first base. CDR1 and CDR2 (MGHRA, YSYEKL) derive from the germline V gene. Each donor gave one peripheral blood draw, averaging approximately 0.11 L, which was collected into heparinised tubes. A BD FACSAria II and a panel including CD45RO, CCR7, CD25, CD127, CD95 and CD27 were used to sort naive, central memory, regulatory and stem cell-like memory CD4+ T cells. All sorted populations exceeded 95% purity. PBMCs were isolated immediately by Lymphoprep density gradient centrifugation and stained directly without culture. Samples were stained and sorted in pairs, with one healthy donor and one patient per experiment, so that batch effects were minimized.

This clone was detected a few times. Its antigen is not yet known. No much larger clone exists at a distance of one base, and base qualities are not known. Input material: central memory CD4+ T cells from blood. The TCR originated in a woman aged 18-29 years with type 1 diabetes. The chain uses TRBV4-1 and TRBJ2-5; the junction holds 16 bases that match TRBD2. The DNA sequence is TGCGCCAGCAGCCAACCGGGACTAGCGGGAGGGTTCGGTGGAGGAGAGACCCAGTACTTC. This gives the protein CASSQPGLAGGFGGGETQYF.